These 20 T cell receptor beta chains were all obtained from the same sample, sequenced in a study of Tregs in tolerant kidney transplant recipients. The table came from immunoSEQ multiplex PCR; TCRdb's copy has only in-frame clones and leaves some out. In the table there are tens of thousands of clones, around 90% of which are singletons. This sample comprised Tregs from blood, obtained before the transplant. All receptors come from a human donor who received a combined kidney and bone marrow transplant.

Here the CDR3 reads CASSFGGGETQYF. The CDR3 DNA is TGTGCCAGCAGTTTTGGGGGAGGGGAGACCCAGTACTTC. V usage is TRBV28 and J usage is TRBJ2-5; 7 bases are a match to TRBD2. This CDR3 comprises 13 residues. Unmatched junction bases numbered 3, after V lost 3 bases and J lost 5 bases. Germline V gene lookup returns CDR1 MDHEN and CDR2 SYDVKM.

The CDR3 loop reads CASSSPGQGDHQPQHF. CDR3 nucleotide sequence: TGTGCCAGCAGTTCGCCTGGACAGGGAGACCATCAGCCCCAGCATTTT. The chain joins TRBV28 to TRBJ1-5, with TRBD1 matching over 8 bases. Trimming cost V 4 bases and J 5 bases; bases outside gene matches: 10. There are 16 residues in the CDR3. Per the germline V gene, CDR1 is MDHEN and CDR2 is SYDVKM.

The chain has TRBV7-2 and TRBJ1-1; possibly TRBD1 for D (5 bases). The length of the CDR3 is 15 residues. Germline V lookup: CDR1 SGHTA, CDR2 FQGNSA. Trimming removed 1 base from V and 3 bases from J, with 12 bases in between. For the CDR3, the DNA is TGTGCCAGCAGCTTAGATCAGGGCCCCTACACTGAAGCTTTCTTT. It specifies CASSLDQGPYTEAFF.

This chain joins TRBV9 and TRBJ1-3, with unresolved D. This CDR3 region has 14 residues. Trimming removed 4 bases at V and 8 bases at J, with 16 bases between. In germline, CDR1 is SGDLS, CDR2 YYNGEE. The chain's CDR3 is CASSSDGVLDTIYF. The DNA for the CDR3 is TGTGCCAGCAGCTCTGACGGGGTCTTAGACACCATATATTTT. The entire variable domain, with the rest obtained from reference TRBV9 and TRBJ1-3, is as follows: DSGVTQTPKHLITATGQRVTLRCSPRSGDLSVYWYQQSLDQGLQFLIQYYNGEERAKGNILERFSAQQFPDLHSELNLSSLELGDSALYFCASSSDGVLDTIYFGEGSWLTVV.

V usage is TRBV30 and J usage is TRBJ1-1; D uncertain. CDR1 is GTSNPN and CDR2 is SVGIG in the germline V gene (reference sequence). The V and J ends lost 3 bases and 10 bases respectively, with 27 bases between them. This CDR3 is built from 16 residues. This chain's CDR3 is CAWSPPHLDRTPGAFF. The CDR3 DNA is TGTGCCTGGAGCCCCCCCCACCTGGATCGAACCCCTGGAGCTTTCTTT.

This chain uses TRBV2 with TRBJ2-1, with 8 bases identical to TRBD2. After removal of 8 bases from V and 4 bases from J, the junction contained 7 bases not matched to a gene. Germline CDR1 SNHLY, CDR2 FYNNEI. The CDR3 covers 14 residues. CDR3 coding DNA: TGTGCCAGCGTGAGCGGGAGAGGTTACAATGAGCAGTTCTTC. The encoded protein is CASVSGRGYNEQFF.

The CDR3 sequence: CASRGRGRDNTEAFF. For the CDR3, the DNA is TGTGCCAGCAGAGGTAGAGGCAGGGACAACACTGAAGCTTTCTTT. The V and J genes are TRBV27 and TRBJ1-1, with D possibly matching TRBD1 (5 bases). CDR3 length: 15 amino acids. Germline V gene lookup returns CDR1 MNHEY and CDR2 SMNVEV (reference sequence). V lost 6 bases and J 2 bases, leaving 16 bases between the germline ends.

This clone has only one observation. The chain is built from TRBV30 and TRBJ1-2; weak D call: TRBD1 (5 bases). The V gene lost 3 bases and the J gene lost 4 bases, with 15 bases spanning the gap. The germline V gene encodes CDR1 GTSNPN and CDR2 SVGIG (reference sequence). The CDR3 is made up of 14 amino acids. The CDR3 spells CAWSRPGLGYGYTF. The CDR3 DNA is TGTGCCTGGAGCCGACCGGGGCTTGGCTATGGCTACACCTTC.

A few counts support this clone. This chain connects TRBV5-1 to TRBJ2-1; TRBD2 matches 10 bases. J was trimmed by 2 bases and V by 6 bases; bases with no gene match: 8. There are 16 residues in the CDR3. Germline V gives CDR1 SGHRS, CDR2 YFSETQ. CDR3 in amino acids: CASKRTSGQTYNEQFF. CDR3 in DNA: TGCGCCAGCAAAAGGACTAGCGGTCAAACCTACAATGAGCAGTTCTTC. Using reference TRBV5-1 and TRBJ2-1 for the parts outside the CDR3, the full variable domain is KAGVTQTPRYLIKTRGQQVTLSCSPISGHRSVSWYQQTPGQGLQFLFEYFSETQRNKGNFPGRFSGRQFSNSRSEMNVSTLELGDSALYLCASKRTSGQTYNEQFFGPGTRLTVL.

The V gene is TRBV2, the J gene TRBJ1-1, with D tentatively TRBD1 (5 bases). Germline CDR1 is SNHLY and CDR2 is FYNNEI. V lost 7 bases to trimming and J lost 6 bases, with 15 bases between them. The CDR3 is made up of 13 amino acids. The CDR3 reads CASTLEGIAEAFF. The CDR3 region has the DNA TGTGCCAGCACCCTGGAGGGGATCGCTGAAGCTTTCTTT.

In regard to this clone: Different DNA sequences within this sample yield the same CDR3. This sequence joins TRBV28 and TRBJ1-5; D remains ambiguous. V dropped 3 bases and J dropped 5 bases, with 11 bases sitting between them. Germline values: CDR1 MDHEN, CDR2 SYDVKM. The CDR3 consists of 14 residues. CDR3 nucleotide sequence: TGTGCCAGCAGTTTTGGCCGACGCCATCAGCCCCAGCATTTT. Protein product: CASSFGRRHQPQHF.

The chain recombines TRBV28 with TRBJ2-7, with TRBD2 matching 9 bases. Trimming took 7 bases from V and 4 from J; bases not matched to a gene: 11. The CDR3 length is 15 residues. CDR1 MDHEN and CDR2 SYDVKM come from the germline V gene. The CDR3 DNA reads TGTGCCAGCAATCTAGGGCGGGAGGGCCAGTACGAGCAGTACTTC. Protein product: CASNLGREGQYEQYF.

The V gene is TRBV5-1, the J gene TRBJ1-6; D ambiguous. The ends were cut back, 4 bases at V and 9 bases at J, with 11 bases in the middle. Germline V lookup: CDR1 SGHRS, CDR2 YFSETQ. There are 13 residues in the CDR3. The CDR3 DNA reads TGCGCCAGCAGCACAGACTATTCTTCACCCCTCCACTTT. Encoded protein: CASSTDYSSPLHF.

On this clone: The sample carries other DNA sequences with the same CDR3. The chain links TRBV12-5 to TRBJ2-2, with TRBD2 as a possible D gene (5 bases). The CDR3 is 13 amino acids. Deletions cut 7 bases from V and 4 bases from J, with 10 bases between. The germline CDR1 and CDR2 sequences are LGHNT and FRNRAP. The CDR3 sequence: CASARGGTGELFF. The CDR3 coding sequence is TGTGCTAGTGCCCGGGGTGGCACCGGGGAGCTGTTTTTT.

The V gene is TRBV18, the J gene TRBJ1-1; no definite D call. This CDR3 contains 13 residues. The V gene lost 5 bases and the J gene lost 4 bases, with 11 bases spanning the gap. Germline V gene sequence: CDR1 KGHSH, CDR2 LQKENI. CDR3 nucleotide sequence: TGTGCCAGCTCAATAAGGAGGGCCACTGAAGCTTTCTTT. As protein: CASSIRRATEAFF.

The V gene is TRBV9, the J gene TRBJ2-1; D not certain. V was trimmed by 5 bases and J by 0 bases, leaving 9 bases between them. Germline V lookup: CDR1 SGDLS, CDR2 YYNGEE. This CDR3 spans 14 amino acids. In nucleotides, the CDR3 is TGTGCCAGCAGTCCAGTGAGCTCCTACAATGAGCAGTTCTTC. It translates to CASSPVSSYNEQFF.

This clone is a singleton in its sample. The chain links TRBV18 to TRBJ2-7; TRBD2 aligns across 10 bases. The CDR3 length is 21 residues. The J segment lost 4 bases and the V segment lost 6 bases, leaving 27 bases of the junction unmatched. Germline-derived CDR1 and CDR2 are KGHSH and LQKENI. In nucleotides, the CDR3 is TGTGCCAGCTCCCCGACAGGGGCCCTGACTAGCGGGCGACCTCGTCGGTACGAGCAGTACTTC. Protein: CASSPTGALTSGRPRRYEQYF.

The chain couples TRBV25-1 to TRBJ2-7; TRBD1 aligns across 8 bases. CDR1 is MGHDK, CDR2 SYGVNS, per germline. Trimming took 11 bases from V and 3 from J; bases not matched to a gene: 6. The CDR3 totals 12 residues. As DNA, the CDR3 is TGTGCCTCTCAGGACAGGGACTACGAGCAGTACTTC. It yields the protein CASQDRDYEQYF.

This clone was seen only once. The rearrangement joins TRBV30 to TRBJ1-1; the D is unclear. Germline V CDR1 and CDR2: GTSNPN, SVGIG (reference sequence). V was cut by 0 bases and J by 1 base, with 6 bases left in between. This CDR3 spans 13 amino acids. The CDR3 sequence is CAWSVYANTEAFF. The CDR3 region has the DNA TGTGCCTGGAGTGTATACGCGAACACTGAAGCTTTCTTT.

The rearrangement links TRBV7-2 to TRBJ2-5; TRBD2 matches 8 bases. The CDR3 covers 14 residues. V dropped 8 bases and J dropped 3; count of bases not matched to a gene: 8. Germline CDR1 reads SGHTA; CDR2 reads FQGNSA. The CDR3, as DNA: TGTGCCAGCTCATCTGGACTAGCTAAAGAGACCCAGTACTTC. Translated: CASSSGLAKETQYF. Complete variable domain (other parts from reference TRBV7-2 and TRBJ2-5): GAGVSQSPSNKVTEKGKDVELRCDPISGHTALYWYRQSLGQGLEFLIYFQGNSAPDKSGLPSDRFSAERTGGSVSTLTIQRTQQEDSAVYLCASSSGLAKETQYFGPGTRLLVL.